This T cell receptor beta chain derives from a study of cytomegalovirus exposure and HLA in healthy donors. Study information: When 350 to 500 donors were genotyped, more than 70% of them were found to fall in the Caucasian-associated ancestry cluster.

Amplification used 60 Vbeta primers and 13 Jbeta primers. Measured with immunoSEQ multiplex PCR; TCRdb has only the in-frame clones, and not every one. The table includes 100,000 to 150,000 clones, 70% to 80% detected once. This CDR3 region has 14 residues. Trimming left V 8 bases short and J 2 bases short, with 15 bases between. Germline CDR1 is SNHLY and CDR2 is FYNNEI. The source material was PBMCs. The sequence was obtained from a woman aged 55-70 years in good health and CMV-seropositive. The V gene is TRBV2, the J gene TRBJ2-5, with D perhaps TRBD2 (5 bases). This CDR3 is CASVFWTAQETQYF. As DNA, the CDR3 is TGTGCCAGCGTTTTTTGGACTGCTCAAGAGACCCAGTACTTC.